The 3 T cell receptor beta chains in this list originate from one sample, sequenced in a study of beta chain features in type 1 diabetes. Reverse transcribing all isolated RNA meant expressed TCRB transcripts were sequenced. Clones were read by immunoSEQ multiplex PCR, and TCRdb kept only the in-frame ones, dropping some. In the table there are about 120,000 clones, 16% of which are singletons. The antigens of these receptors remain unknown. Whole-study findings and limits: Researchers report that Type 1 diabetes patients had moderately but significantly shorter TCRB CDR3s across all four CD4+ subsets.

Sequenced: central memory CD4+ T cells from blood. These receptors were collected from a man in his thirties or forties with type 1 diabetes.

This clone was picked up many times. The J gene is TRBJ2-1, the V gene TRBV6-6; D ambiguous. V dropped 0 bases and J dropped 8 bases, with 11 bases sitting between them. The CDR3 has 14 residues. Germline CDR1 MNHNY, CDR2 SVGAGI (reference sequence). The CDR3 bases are TGTGCCAGCAGTTACTCCGCTGGTGTTGATGAGCAGTTCTTC. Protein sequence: CASSYSAGVDEQFF.

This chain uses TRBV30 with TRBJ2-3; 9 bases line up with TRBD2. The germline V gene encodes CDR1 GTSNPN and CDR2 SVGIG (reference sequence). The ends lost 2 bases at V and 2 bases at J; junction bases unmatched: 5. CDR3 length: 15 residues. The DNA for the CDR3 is TGTGCCTGGAGTTCCAGCGGGGGGACCACAGATACGCAGTATTTT. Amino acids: CAWSSSGGTTDTQYF. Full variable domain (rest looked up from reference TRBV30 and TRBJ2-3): SQTIHQWPATLVQPVGSPLSLECTVEGTSNPNLYWYRQAAGRGLQLLFYSVGIGQISSEVPQNLSASRPQDRQFILSSKKLLLSDSGFYLCAWSSSGGTTDTQYFGPGTRLTVL.

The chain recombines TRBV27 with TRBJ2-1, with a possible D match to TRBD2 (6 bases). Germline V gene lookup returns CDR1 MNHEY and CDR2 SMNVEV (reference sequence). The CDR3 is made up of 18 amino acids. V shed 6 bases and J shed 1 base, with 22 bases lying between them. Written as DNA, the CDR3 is TGTGCCAGCAGACCGAAAGGGACTCCCGTGAGTTCCTACAATGAGCAGTTCTTC. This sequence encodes CASRPKGTPVSSYNEQFF.